The present T cell receptor (beta chain) was sequenced within a study of beta chain features in type 1 diabetes. Donors underwent one heparinised blood draw, about 110 mL on average. V lost 0 bases to trimming and J lost 7 bases; unmatched junction nucleotides: 4. The CDR3 is 14 amino acids. CDR1 LNHNV and CDR2 YYDKDF come from the germline V gene (reference sequence). The whole isolated RNA underwent reverse transcription, so sequencing captured expressed TCRB transcripts. Measured with immunoSEQ multiplex PCR; TCRdb has only the in-frame clones, and not every one. The sample carries about 620,000 clones, about a sixth recorded once.

Sequenced material: naive CD4+ T cells from blood. This TCR came from a man between 18 and 29 years old in good health. The genes are TRBV15 and TRBJ2-3; 7 bases are a match to TRBD1. The DNA of the CDR3 is TGTGCCACCAGCAGAGATACCAGGGGGAATACGCAGTATTTT. It specifies CATSRDTRGNTQYF.